In this sample, the clone carrying this TCR beta chain turned up a few times. Its antigen is unknown. The sample comes from a study of beta chain features in type 1 diabetes. The CDR3 extends over 16 amino acids. Germline V CDR1 and CDR2: SGHRS, YFSETQ. V lost 1 base and J 1 base, leaving 14 bases between the germline ends. The entirety of the isolated RNA underwent reverse transcription, so expressed TCRB transcripts were sequenced. Here immunoSEQ multiplex PCR was the method, and the copy in TCRdb shows in-frame clones only, minus some. The sample carries more than 20,000 clones, approximately 53% recorded once. Whole-study findings and limits: Whether HLA type influences TCRB rearrangement remained unresolved here. Moderate yet significant TCRB CDR3 shortening was seen in Type 1 diabetes patients in all four CD4+ subsets.

Sequencing was done on a sample of stem cell memory CD4+ T cells from blood. The genes are TRBV5-1 and TRBJ1-1; TRBD1 might be the D (6 bases). The receptor comes from a man aged 25-40 years with type 1 diabetes. CDR3 loop: CASSLSGGAGNTEAFF. CDR3 DNA sequence: TGCGCCAGCAGCTTGAGTGGGGGGGCCGGGAACACTGAAGCTTTCTTT.